The 25 T cell receptor beta chains reported below all come from one sample, sequenced in a study of T cells after yellow fever vaccination. TCRdb reprocessed the 5' RACE reads with MiXCR, giving one entry per CDR3 protein. The sample yields hundreds of thousands of distinct CDR3 sequences, 9% to 15% seen once. The sequencing used PBMCs, collected on the day of the yellow fever booster vaccination. These receptors were taken from a man younger than 40 who received the YFV17D yellow fever vaccine.

This chain uses TRBV7-9 with TRBJ2-7, with TRBD1 matching 7 bases. With 4 bases clipped from V and 2 bases from J, the junction kept 14 bases outside the gene matches. The CDR3 sequence is 17 residues long. Germline loops: CDR1 SEHNR, CDR2 FQNEAQ (reference sequence). Here the CDR3 DNA reads TGTGCCAGCAGCTCTAGTAAGGGGGCTGCCGGGGCCTACGAGCAGTACTTC. It yields the protein CASSSSKGAAGAYEQYF.

This clonotype has at least ten counts. J is TRBJ2-4 and V is TRBV20-1, with 7 bases lining up with TRBD1. The V gene's germline CDR1 is DFQATT and CDR2 SNEGSKA (reference sequence). The CDR3 has 16 residues. V dropped 5 bases and J dropped 0; count of bases not matched to a gene: 10. CDR3 sequence reads: CSAGARQGLAKNIQYF. The CDR3 DNA reads TGCAGTGCTGGAGCACGACAGGGCTTAGCCAAAAACATTCAGTACTTC.

The CDR3 DNA reads as TGTGCCAGCAGCTTAGGGGGCGGGAGGGCATTCTCCTACAATGAGCAGTTCTTC. Translation: CASSLGGGRAFSYNEQFF. The chain recombines TRBV11-2 with TRBJ2-1, with 9 bases that match TRBD2. The CDR3 contains 18 residues. Germline assignment: CDR1 SGHAT and CDR2 FQNNGV. V shed 1 base and J 0 bases; nucleotides not matched to a gene: 7. The whole variable domain, filled in from reference TRBV11-2 and TRBJ2-1, reads EAGVAQSPRYKIIEKRQSVAFWCNPISGHATLYWYQQILGQGPKLLIQFQNNGVVDDSQLPKDRFSAERLKGVDSTLKIQPAKLEDSAVYLCASSLGGGRAFSYNEQFFGPGTRLTVL.

This clonotype was recorded a few times. V is TRBV7-2 and J is TRBJ1-4; TRBD1 matches at 10 bases. CDR3 size: 14 residues. V lost 3 bases and J lost 6; bases outside the gene matches: 1. Germline V lookup: CDR1 SGHTA, CDR2 FQGNSA. The CDR3 loop reads CASSFGTGDEKLFF. The CDR3 DNA is TGTGCCAGCAGCTTCGGGACAGGGGATGAAAAACTGTTTTTT. Together with reference TRBV7-2 and TRBJ1-4, the CDR3 gives the full variable domain: GAGVSQSPSNKVTEKGKDVELRCDPISGHTALYWYRQSLGQGLEFLIYFQGNSAPDKSGLPSDRFSAERTGGSVSTLTIQRTQQEDSAVYLCASSFGTGDEKLFFGSGTQLSVL.

The sample holds many counts of this clonotype. The V and J genes are TRBV10-3 and TRBJ1-5; a possible D gene is TRBD1 (5 bases). The ends were cut back, 0 bases at V and 10 bases at J, with 19 bases in the middle. In germline, CDR1 is ENHRY, CDR2 SYGVKD. The CDR3 has 16 residues. The CDR3, as DNA: TGTGCCATCAGTGAGTCGATAGGGACCGGGATCAGCCCCCAGCATTTT. Protein sequence: CAISESIGTGISPQHF.

The chain couples TRBV7-2 to TRBJ2-5, with TRBD1 matching over 7 bases. Germline CDR1 is SGHTA and CDR2 is FQGNSA. The trim removed 6 bases at V and 7 bases at J, leaving 14 bases unmatched. The CDR3 has 15 amino acids. For the CDR3, the DNA is TGTGCCAGCAGGGGTGGGACAGCACAACAGGGGACCCAGTACTTC. Its protein is CASRGGTAQQGTQYF. Variable domain in full (rest from reference TRBV7-2 and TRBJ2-5): GAGVSQSPSNKVTEKGKDVELRCDPISGHTALYWYRQSLGQGLEFLIYFQGNSAPDKSGLPSDRFSAERTGGSVSTLTIQRTQQEDSAVYLCASRGGTAQQGTQYFGPGTRLLVL.

This clonotype was detected many times. The chain carries TRBV27 and TRBJ2-7; D tentatively fits TRBD1 or TRBD2 (5 bases each). Germline lookup yields CDR1 MNHEY and CDR2 SMNVEV (reference sequence). Trimming shortened V by 6 bases and J by 7 bases, and 22 bases separated the two germline ends. The CDR3 is 15 amino acids. CDR3 sequence (DNA): TGTGCCAGCAGGGCGGCCGGGACCCGCTTACCGGAGCAGTACTTC. Translated: CASRAAGTRLPEQYF.

This clonotype was seen a few times. The chain has TRBV19 and TRBJ1-5; the D is unclear. V lost 7 bases, J lost 2 bases, and 18 bases lay in between. Per germline, CDR1 LNHDA and CDR2 SQIVND (reference sequence). This CDR3 contains 16 residues. In nucleotides, the CDR3 is TGTGCCAGTACCATTACCTCCGGGCCAGGCAATCAGCCCCAGCATTTT. It codes for CASTITSGPGNQPQHF.

This clonotype occurred many times. This chain connects TRBV25-1 to TRBJ2-2, with D perhaps matching TRBD1 (5 bases). The CDR3 sequence is 14 residues long. Germline CDR1 is MGHDK and CDR2 is SYGVNS. The V gene lost 4 bases and the J gene lost 4 bases, with 10 bases spanning the gap. The CDR3: CASSVQGSTGELFF. CDR3 DNA sequence: TGTGCCAGCAGTGTGCAGGGAAGCACCGGGGAGCTGTTTTTT.

The genes are TRBV7-9 and TRBJ2-2; D unclear. V dropped 10 bases and J dropped 2 bases, with 17 bases sitting between them. Germline-derived CDR1 and CDR2 are SEHNR and FQNEAQ (reference sequence). This CDR3 spans 15 amino acids. The CDR3 DNA reads as TGTGCCATCCCCGGAGCCGGTGATAACACCGGGGAGCTGTTTTTT. Its protein is CAIPGAGDNTGELFF.

This clonotype was detected a few times. CDR3 nucleotides: TGTGCCAGCAGTGACAGGGAGGGTCAGCCCCAGCATTTT. It yields the protein CASSDREGQPQHF. The J gene is TRBJ1-5, the V gene TRBV6-4; unclear D gene. CDR1 MRHNA and CDR2 SNTAGT come from the germline V gene. Trimming cost V 2 bases and J 6 bases, with 8 bases left between them. The CDR3 loop spans 13 amino acids.

The rearrangement links TRBV9 to TRBJ2-1, with D perhaps matching TRBD1 (8 bases). Trimming shortened V by 3 bases and J by 4 bases, and 20 bases separated the two germline ends. CDR1 is SGDLS, CDR2 YYNGEE, per germline. This CDR3 region has 17 residues. Here the CDR3 DNA reads TGTGCCAGCAGCGGGATAAACAGGGGGGGGACATACAATGAGCAGTTCTTC. Protein product: CASSGINRGGTYNEQFF.

The chain uses TRBV5-4 and TRBJ1-6; D may be TRBD1 (5 bases). Germline CDR1 is SGHNT and CDR2 is YYREEE (reference sequence). V was clipped by 4 bases and J by 9 bases, with 11 bases between them. CDR3 length equals 13 residues. The CDR3, as DNA: TGTGCCAGCAGCCCCCCGGGGGGTTCACCCCTCCACTTT. Translating it yields CASSPPGGSPLHF. Full variable domain (missing parts from reference TRBV5-4 and TRBJ1-6): ETGVTQSPTHLIKTRGQQVTLRCSSQSGHNTVSWYQQALGQGPQFIFQYYREEENGRGNFPPRFSGLQFPNYSSELNVNALELDDSALYLCASSPPGGSPLHFGNGTRLTVT.

A few counts support this clonotype. The rearrangement links TRBV5-1 to TRBJ2-3, with 7 bases lining up with TRBD2. V lost 5 bases, J lost 5 bases, and 11 bases stayed unmatched. This CDR3 has 15 amino acids. Germline CDR1 SGHRS, CDR2 YFSETQ. As DNA, the CDR3 is TGCGCCAGCAGTTCAACGGGAGGAACAGGAGATACGCAGTATTTT. It is translated as CASSSTGGTGDTQYF.

This clonotype showed up just a few times. The CDR3 spells CASSLVAVGMMNTEAFF. CDR3 coding DNA: TGTGCCAGCAGCTTAGTGGCAGTAGGGATGATGAACACTGAAGCTTTCTTT. The chain joins TRBV7-3 to TRBJ1-1; D gene ambiguous. Germline V lookup: CDR1 SGHTA, CDR2 FQGTGA. The CDR3 is 17 residues long. The V end was cut by 2 bases, the J end by 0 bases, with 16 bases between. Supplemented by reference TRBV7-3 and TRBJ1-1, the full variable domain reads GAGVSQTPSNKVTEKGKYVELRCDPISGHTALYWYRQSLGQGPEFLIYFQGTGAADDSGLPNDRFFAVRPEGSVSTLKIQRTERGDSAVYLCASSLVAVGMMNTEAFFGQGTRLTVV.

In its sample, this clonotype was seen a few times. V usage is TRBV5-1 and J usage is TRBJ2-1; 10 bases line up with TRBD2. The CDR3 has 16 residues. Germline CDR1 and CDR2: SGHRS and YFSETQ. V lost 4 bases and J lost 4; bases outside the gene matches: 8. Here the CDR3 DNA reads TGCGCCAGCAGCATTCTAGCGGGAGTTTCTTACAATGAGCAGTTCTTC. It translates to CASSILAGVSYNEQFF.

This clonotype was recorded a few times. This chain connects TRBV4-1 to TRBJ2-2; D is perhaps TRBD1 or TRBD2 (5 bases each). This CDR3 comprises 21 residues. Germline CDR1 MGHRA, CDR2 YSYEKL. The V end lost 0 bases, the J end lost 0 bases, and 23 bases lay between the germline ends. This chain's CDR3 is CASSQEGRRLAGTANTGELFF. The DNA for the CDR3 is TGCGCCAGCAGCCAAGAAGGTCGAAGACTTGCCGGGACGGCGAACACCGGGGAGCTGTTTTTT.

The chain recombines TRBV5-1 with TRBJ2-3; tentatively, D is TRBD1 (5 bases). The CDR3 has 15 residues. Germline CDR1 and CDR2: SGHRS and YFSETQ. The ends were cut back, 4 bases at V and 6 bases at J, with 18 bases in the middle. The CDR3 spells CASSLQGSVSDTQYF. CDR3 in DNA: TGCGCCAGCAGCCTTCAGGGTTCAGTAAGCGATACGCAGTATTTT.

This clonotype was seen a handful of times. The chain joins TRBV24-1 to TRBJ1-5, with D unresolved. V shed 5 bases and J shed 7 bases, with 26 bases lying between them. CDR1 KGHDR and CDR2 SFDVKD come from the germline V gene. The CDR3 is 18 residues long. The CDR3 spells CATSGLILGCRVRQPQHF. CDR3 nucleotides: TGTGCCACCAGTGGGCTCATTCTCGGGTGCAGAGTTAGGCAGCCCCAGCATTTT.

A note on this clonotype: Here the CDR3 omits its conserved ending phenylalanine or tryptophan, so a read error is the likely source. The V and J genes are TRBV9 and TRBJ2-3; 7 nucleotides line up with TRBD2. The CDR3 length is 14 residues. V lost 3 bases, J lost 3 bases, and 4 bases stayed unmatched. Per germline, CDR1 SGDLS and CDR2 YYNGEE. CDR3 in amino acids: CASSASGATDTQYS. DNA for the CDR3: TGTGCCAGCAGCGCAAGCGGGGCTACAGATACGCAGTATTCT.

This clonotype has only a few counts. The V call is TRBV7-3, the J call TRBJ2-1; 16 bases match TRBD2. CDR1 is SGHTA, CDR2 FQGTGA, per germline. V lost 5 bases, J lost 7 bases, and 11 bases stayed unmatched. This CDR3 is 18 amino acids long. The CDR3 sequence: CASSRELGLAGGPNEQFF. DNA of the CDR3: TGTGCCAGCAGCCGAGAACTGGGACTAGCGGGAGGGCCAAATGAGCAGTTCTTC. Full variable domain (missing parts from reference TRBV7-3 and TRBJ2-1): GAGVSQTPSNKVTEKGKYVELRCDPISGHTALYWYRQSLGQGPEFLIYFQGTGAADDSGLPNDRFFAVRPEGSVSTLKIQRTERGDSAVYLCASSRELGLAGGPNEQFFGPGTRLTVL.

The V call is TRBV24-1, the J call TRBJ2-7; 8 bases match TRBD1. Germline CDR1 reads KGHDR; CDR2 reads SFDVKD. The CDR3 runs to 16 residues. Trimming took 2 bases from V and 3 from J; bases not matched to a gene: 8. The CDR3 DNA reads TGTGCCACCAGTGATTATCAGACAGGGGTCCACTACGAGCAGTACTTC. Amino acid sequence: CATSDYQTGVHYEQYF.

This chain joins TRBV7-9 and TRBJ2-2, with 8 bases fitting TRBD2. The CDR3 has 15 amino acids. Germline V gene data show CDR1 as SEHNR and CDR2 as FQNEAQ (reference sequence). J lost 4 bases, V lost 5 bases, and 6 bases had no gene match. The CDR3 DNA is TGTGCCAGCAGCCAGCGGGAGTCGATCACCGGGGAGCTGTTTTTT. As protein: CASSQRESITGELFF. The complete variable domain, with remaining parts taken from reference TRBV7-9 and TRBJ2-2, reads DTGVSQNPRHKITKRGQNVTFRCDPISEHNRLYWYRQTLGQGPEFLTYFQNEAQLEKSRLLSDRFSAERPKGSFSTLEIQRTEQGDSAMYLCASSQRESITGELFFGEGSRLTVL.

This clonotype was detected a few times. The chain employs TRBV5-1 and TRBJ1-6; D ambiguous. The CDR3 is made up of 15 amino acids. Germline loops: CDR1 SGHRS, CDR2 YFSETQ. Trimming left V 0 bases short and J 5 bases short, with 9 bases between. The CDR3 nucleotides read TGCGCCAGCAGCTTGGGGACGGAAAATAATTCACCCCTCCACTTT. Its protein is CASSLGTENNSPLHF.

This clonotype was seen only a few times. The rearrangement uses TRBV29-1 and TRBJ1-1, with D perhaps TRBD1 (6 bases). The CDR3 consists of 13 residues. V was cut by 7 bases and J by 1 base, with 13 bases left in between. Germline V gene lookup returns CDR1 SQVTM and CDR2 ANQGSEA. CDR3 DNA sequence: TGCAGCGGGGATCGGGGGCAGAACACTGAAGCTTTCTTT. Protein: CSGDRGQNTEAFF.